A selection of T cell receptor beta chains follows, all from one sample in a study of T cell responses to AZD1222 COVID-19 vaccine. TCRdb keeps only in-frame clones here, not all; method: immunoSEQ multiplex PCR. Among some 110,000 clones, 85% to 90% were seen once, and the ten largest hold 3.5%. This specimen was peripheral blood, taken 28 days after the second AZD1222 dose. The receptors stem from an adult who received the AZD1222 COVID-19 vaccine. CDR3s include the opening cysteine and the closing phenylalanine or tryptophan. The D gene is left open where the match is weak. The listing skips clone size in some rows; elsewhere it reads once, few, many or a size class.

v_gene	j_gene	d_gene	len	abundance	CDR3nt	CDR3aa
TRBV7-9	TRBJ2-7	TRBD1	14	once	TGTGCCACCGCGCGACAGGGATCCTCCTACGAGCAGTACTTC	CATARQGSSYEQYF
TRBV18	TRBJ2-4	-	14	-	TGTGCCAGCTCACCCGGAGGGGGCGGAAACATTCAGTACTTC	CASSPGGGGNIQYF
TRBV6-2/TRBV6-3	TRBJ2-1	-	13	-	TGTGCCAGCAGTTACTCCCAGGGATATGAGCAGTTCTTC	CASSYSQGYEQFF
TRBV25-1	TRBJ1-5	TRBD1	15	-	TGTGCCAGCAGTGCCGACAGGGCCGCTGATCAGCCCCAGCATTTT	CASSADRAADQPQHF
TRBV6-4	TRBJ2-2	-	13	-	TGTGCCAGCAGTGCCGGGGCCACCGGGGAGCTGTTTTTT	CASSAGATGELFF
TRBV5-5	TRBJ1-2	TRBD1	16	-	TGTGCCAGCAGCATACGACCGGGACAGGATCACTATGGCTACACCTTC	CASSIRPGQDHYGYTF
TRBV7-2	TRBJ1-5	-	16	-	TGTGCCAGCAGCTGGGGGCGGGGCCGGGCCCAACTTGAGCAGCATTTT	CASSWGRGRAQLEQHF
TRBV20-1	TRBJ2-1	TRBD1	16	once	TGCAGTGCTAGTCCGGATTTCGGGACAGGGAACAATGAGCAGTTCTTC	CSASPDFGTGNNEQFF
TRBV28	TRBJ1-2	TRBD1	12	-	TGTGCCAGCAGTTCGGACAGGGCTGGCTACACCTTC	CASSSDRAGYTF
TRBV5-1	TRBJ1-4	-	14	-	TGCGCCAGCAGCTTGCGAGGGAGGCATGAAAAACTGTTTTTT	CASSLRGRHEKLFF
TRBV10-1	TRBJ2-7	-	17	-	TGCGCCAGCAGTGAGTATGAGAGCGCTGTAACTACCTACGAGCAGTACTTC	CASSEYESAVTTYEQYF
TRBV6-1	TRBJ1-5	-	16	-	TGTGCCAGCAGTGAAGGGGGGCGATATAGCAATCAGCCCCAGCATTTT	CASSEGGRYSNQPQHF
TRBV6-2/TRBV6-3	TRBJ2-3	TRBD2	18	-	TGTGCCAGCAGTTACCCAGGACTAGCGGGGGACCGGGTGGATACGCAGTATTTT	CASSYPGLAGDRVDTQYF
TRBV7-9	TRBJ1-2	-	15	-	TGTGCCAGCAGCTTTCGACGGGAAGCTAACTATGGCTACACCTTC	CASSFRREANYGYTF
TRBV7-9	TRBJ1-6	-	14	few	TGTGCCAGCAGCCGGGACTCCGGGAATTCACCCCTCCACTTT	CASSRDSGNSPLHF
TRBV7-6	TRBJ2-5	TRBD2	16	once	TGTGCCAGCAGCCACGGAGGGACTAGTTTTGGCGAGACCCAGTACTTC	CASSHGGTSFGETQYF
TRBV27	TRBJ1-6	TRBD1	15	-	TGTGCCAGCAGTGACAGGGGACCCCTCGGTTCACCCCTCCACTTT	CASSDRGPLGSPLHF
TRBV3-1/TRBV3-2	TRBJ1-4	TRBD1	17	-	TGTGCCAGCAGCCACCCCGGGACAGGGGGGGCTAATGAAAAACTGTTTTTT	CASSHPGTGGANEKLFF
TRBV29-1	TRBJ2-7	TRBD1	13	-	TGCAGCACCCGGACAGGGAGCTCCTACGAGCAGTACTTC	CSTRTGSSYEQYF
TRBV6-5	TRBJ2-7	-	13	-	TGTGCCAGCCGGAGGGGACAGAACTACGAGCAGTACTTC	CASRRGQNYEQYF
TRBV14	TRBJ1-4	TRBD1	16	-	TGTGCCAGCAGCCGAACGACAGGGGCAACTAATGAAAAACTGTTTTTT	CASSRTTGATNEKLFF
TRBV5-8	TRBJ2-5	TRBD1	15	-	TGTGCCAGCAGCTTGTTCTCAGGGGGACGGGAGACCCAGTACTTC	CASSLFSGGRETQYF
TRBV29-1	TRBJ1-1	-	11	-	TGCAGCGTTGACAGGGATAATGAAGCTTTCTTT	CSVDRDNEAFF
TRBV30	TRBJ1-2	TRBD1	11	-	TGTGCCTGGAGGGGACAGGTTACTTTCACCTTC	CAWRGQVTFTF
TRBV5-1	TRBJ1-2	TRBD1	18	few	TGCGCCAGCAGTTTCTCCGGGACAGGGGGTCTCTCGGTCGATGGCTACACCTTC	CASSFSGTGGLSVDGYTF
TRBV9	TRBJ2-3	-	16	-	TGTGCCAGCGAAGTGGGAACTAGCTCCTACACAGATACGCAGTATTTT	CASEVGTSSYTDTQYF
TRBV11-2	TRBJ1-2	TRBD1	15	-	TGTGCCAGCAGCTTACAGACAGGGGAGGACTATGGCTACACCTTC	CASSLQTGEDYGYTF
TRBV6-5	TRBJ1-1	-	14	-	TGTGCCAGCAGGATGAGCGCAATGAACACTGAAGCTTTCTTT	CASRMSAMNTEAFF
TRBV9	TRBJ1-1	TRBD1	13	once	TGTGCCAGCAGCGCTGGGGACAGGGGTGAAGCTTTCTTT	CASSAGDRGEAFF
TRBV7-2	TRBJ2-5	-	14	-	TGTGCCAGCAGCTTAGACTTAGACAAAGAGACCCAGTACTTC	CASSLDLDKETQYF
TRBV6-2/TRBV6-3	TRBJ2-7	-	13	-	TGTGCCAGCAGTTACTCGACACCGCCATGGCAGTACTTC	CASSYSTPPWQYF
TRBV19	TRBJ2-7	TRBD2	17	-	TGTGCCAGTACCGAATCATCCAGGGGTAGCGGGAGCTACGAGCAGTACTTC	CASTESSRGSGSYEQYF
TRBV11-2	TRBJ1-2	-	15	few	TGTGCCAGCAGCTTAGAAGTTGGGGGCCTCTATGGCTACACCTTC	CASSLEVGGLYGYTF
TRBV28	TRBJ1-2	-	12	once	TGTGCCAGCAGTTTATTTGGGTTTGGCTACACCTTC	CASSLFGFGYTF
TRBV27	TRBJ2-5	TRBD2	15	-	TGTGCCAGCAGGAGACTAGCGGGGAGACAAGAGACCCAGTACTTC	CASRRLAGRQETQYF
TRBV28	TRBJ1-6	-	17	-	TGTGCCAGCAGTTTAGCGCGGGGGGGGGCTTTCTATTCACCCCTCCACTTT	CASSLARGGAFYSPLHF
TRBV29-1	TRBJ2-7	-	12	-	TGCAGCGTTACAAGTGGAACGTGGGAGCAGTACTTC	CSVTSGTWEQYF
TRBV11-3	TRBJ2-1	-	12	few	TGTGCCAGCAGCCTCAATGGCAATGAGCAGTTCTTC	CASSLNGNEQFF
TRBV9	TRBJ1-5	-	16	-	TGTGCCAGCATCTGGGTACAGTACATAAAAAATCAGCCCCAGCATTTT	CASIWVQYIKNQPQHF
TRBV5-4	TRBJ1-1	TRBD1	14	-	TGTGCCAGCAGCCAAAGGGGGCGGGGTACTGAAGCTTTCTTT	CASSQRGRGTEAFF
TRBV9	TRBJ2-1	-	13	-	TGTGCCAGCAGCGTTTGGGACTACAATGAGCAGTTCTTC	CASSVWDYNEQFF
TRBV6-5	TRBJ1-1	-	14	few	TGTGCCAGCAGTTTCGGGACGGAGAACACTGAAGCTTTCTTT	CASSFGTENTEAFF
TRBV29-1	TRBJ2-3	TRBD1	13	few	TGCAGCGTGACGGCGACAGGGCGTGATACGCAGTATTTT	CSVTATGRDTQYF
TRBV28	TRBJ2-2	TRBD1	16	-	TGTGCCAGCAGTTTACTCCAGGGGGCGGGCACCGGGGAGCTGTTTTTT	CASSLLQGAGTGELFF
TRBV7-2	TRBJ2-3	TRBD2	15	-	TGTGCCAGCAGCAACAGCGGGGGCTGGGCAGATACGCAGTATTTT	CASSNSGGWADTQYF